The 27 T cell receptor beta chains listed next were all sequenced from one sample in a study of cytomegalovirus exposure and HLA in healthy donors. Researchers ran the PCR with 60 Vbeta and 13 Jbeta primers. Sequenced by immunoSEQ multiplex PCR; TCRdb stores in-frame clones only, minus some. The table shows about 160,000 clones, with approximately 86% occurring only once. Sequencing used PBMCs. These receptors all stem from a woman younger than 35 in good health and CMV-seronegative.

The chain uses TRBV7-9 and TRBJ2-5; D is perhaps TRBD1 (6 bases). This CDR3 region has 16 residues. Germline assignment: CDR1 SEHNR and CDR2 FQNEAQ (reference sequence). Trimming removed 2 bases at V and 1 base at J, with 14 bases between. CDR3 residues: CASSLRETGLQETQYF. For the CDR3, the DNA is TGTGCCAGCAGCTTAAGGGAGACAGGACTCCAAGAGACCCAGTACTTC.

The chain has TRBV4-1 and TRBJ2-1, with D possibly being TRBD2 (6 bases). The CDR3 runs to 16 residues. Trimming pared 4 bases from V and 0 bases from J, leaving 13 bases between. Germline values: CDR1 MGHRA, CDR2 YSYEKL. In DNA, the CDR3 is TGCGCCAGCAGCCCCGGTGGAGGGCCCTCCTACAATGAGCAGTTCTTC. Protein product: CASSPGGGPSYNEQFF.

The J gene is TRBJ2-3, the V gene TRBV30; TRBD2 matches 11 bases. J gave up 6 bases and V 1 base, and 15 bases lay outside the gene matches. The germline gives CDR1 GTSNPN, CDR2 SVGIG (reference sequence). This CDR3 spans 18 amino acids. The CDR3 DNA sequence: TGTGCCTGGAGTGGGGAAGGGGTAGCGGGGGGGCCTTGGGATACGCAGTATTTT. Amino acids: CAWSGEGVAGGPWDTQYF.

The chain has TRBV6-1 and TRBJ2-5, with TRBD1 as a possible D gene (5 bases). CDR1 and CDR2 from the germline V gene are MNHNS and SASEGT. The CDR3 runs 14 residues. Trimming took off 4 bases at V and 2 bases at J, with 11 bases between the two ends. The CDR3 DNA reads as TGTGCCAGCAGTGCCTCGACAGCGCAAGAGACCCAGTACTTC. It translates to CASSASTAQETQYF.

The chain is built from TRBV28 and TRBJ1-5, with 7 bases that match TRBD1. J was trimmed by 7 bases and V by 3 bases; bases with no gene match: 9. This CDR3 has 15 amino acids. The V gene's germline CDR1 is MDHEN and CDR2 SYDVKM. The CDR3 DNA follows: TGTGCCAGCAGTTTGGTAGGGGGCGGGCGGCAGCCCCAGCATTTT. It encodes CASSLVGGGRQPQHF.

Note on this clone: The junction departs from germline at one end; a sequencing error may be responsible. The J gene is TRBJ2-5, the V gene TRBV7-7; 12 bases are shared with TRBD2. The DNA end is more similar to TRBJ2-7, so the J call may be wrong. The CDR3 is 15 amino acids. Germline-derived CDR1 and CDR2 are SSHAT and FNYEAQ (reference sequence). The CDR3 DNA follows: TGTGCTAGCAATGTCCGGACTAGCGGGATTGACGAGCAGTACTTC. Protein product: CASNVRTSGIDEQYF.

The chain combines TRBV7-9 with TRBJ1-5; 9 nucleotides align to TRBD1. The CDR3 consists of 19 residues. J lost 0 bases, V lost 1 base, and 10 bases had no gene match. The germline CDR1 and CDR2 sequences are SEHNR and FQNEAQ (reference sequence). CDR3 in DNA: TGTGCCAGCAGCTTAGGATTAGGGACAGGGATCTATAGCAATCAGCCCCAGCATTTT. Translating it yields CASSLGLGTGIYSNQPQHF.

V gene TRBV5-1 combines with J gene TRBJ1-5; 8 nucleotides align to TRBD1. The CDR3 contains 15 residues. Germline loops: CDR1 SGHRS, CDR2 YFSETQ. The V gene end was trimmed by 0 bases and the J gene end by 4 bases; junction bases not matched to a gene: 3. Here the CDR3 DNA reads TGCGCCAGCAGCTTGGCGACAGGGGAGAATCAGCCCCAGCATTTT. Protein sequence: CASSLATGENQPQHF.

The sample holds one count of this clone. V usage is TRBV27 and J usage is TRBJ1-2; TRBD1 agrees at 9 bases. Germline V gene lookup returns CDR1 MNHEY and CDR2 SMNVEV (reference sequence). There are 17 residues in the CDR3. Unmatched junction bases numbered 17, after V lost 5 bases and J lost 7 bases. CDR3 in DNA: TGTGCCAGCAGTCCCACCAGAAGGAAAGGGACAGGGAGTGGCTACACCTTC. This gives the protein CASSPTRRKGTGSGYTF.

This rearrangement joins TRBV9 to TRBJ2-5, with D tentatively TRBD2 (6 bases). The CDR3 sequence is 15 residues long. Between the trimmed V and J ends, which lost 0 bases and 10 bases, there was a span of 19 bases. CDR1 and CDR2 from the germline V gene are SGDLS and YYNGEE. The CDR3 sequence: CASSVVRGGDLGQYF. The CDR3 DNA reads as TGTGCCAGCAGCGTAGTAAGAGGCGGGGACTTGGGCCAGTACTTC. The full variable domain, with the rest looked up from reference TRBV9 and TRBJ2-5, is DSGVTQTPKHLITATGQRVTLRCSPRSGDLSVYWYQQSLDQGLQFLIQYYNGEERAKGNILERFSAQQFPDLHSELNLSSLELGDSALYFCASSVVRGGDLGQYFGPGTRLLVL.

The DNA of the CDR3 is TGCACCAGCAGCCAAAATTGGTCTTGCGGGGGTAAGCACGAGCAGTACTTC. The encoded protein is CTSSQNWSCGGKHEQYF. The chain is built from TRBV1 and TRBJ2-5; the D call of TRBD2 is as the table states it, not checked on the DNA. The last part of the DNA fits TRBJ2-7 better; the J call may be wrong. TRBV1 is shown as a pseudogene. The CDR3 has 17 residues.

The table lists this clone with a count of one. The rearrangement uses TRBV6-5 and TRBJ2-2; tentative D call: TRBD2 (6 bases). The CDR3 has 16 amino acids. The V gene lost 0 bases and the J gene lost 6 bases, with 14 bases spanning the gap. Germline lookup yields CDR1 MNHEY and CDR2 SVGAGI. The CDR3 reads CASSYSSGGSSGELFF. The CDR3 DNA sequence: TGTGCCAGCAGTTACTCGTCTGGGGGGTCCTCCGGGGAGCTGTTTTTT.

V is TRBV18 and J is TRBJ2-7, with D unresolved. The germline gives CDR1 KGHSH, CDR2 LQKENI. The CDR3 has 13 amino acids. Trimming cost V 5 bases and J 2 bases, with 10 bases left between them. The CDR3 sequence: CASSIAVAYEQYF. The CDR3 DNA reads TGTGCCAGCTCAATAGCAGTGGCCTACGAGCAGTACTTC.

The V and J genes are TRBV7-8 and TRBJ1-4, with D possibly TRBD1 on 6 matching bases. The CDR3 loop spans 18 amino acids. Between the trimmed V and J ends, which lost 1 base and 9 bases, there was a span of 24 bases. Germline CDR1 is SGHVS and CDR2 is FQNEAQ. The CDR3 reads CASSLVMQGRVALQKLFF. CDR3 nucleotides: TGTGCCAGCAGCTTAGTTATGCAGGGGAGGGTTGCGCTTCAAAAACTGTTTTTT.

The chain combines TRBV4-1 with TRBJ2-1, with 7 bases fitting TRBD2. The CDR3 loop spans 14 amino acids. Germline CDR1 is MGHRA and CDR2 is YSYEKL. V dropped 1 base and J dropped 7; count of bases not matched to a gene: 4. CDR3 DNA: TGCGCCAGCAGCCAAGGGACTAGAGGAAATGAGCAGTTCTTC. It encodes CASSQGTRGNEQFF.

The chain joins TRBV13 to TRBJ1-1; perhaps TRBD1 as D (6 bases). Trimming removed 5 bases from V and 1 base from J, with 11 bases in between. CDR3 length: 14 residues. Germline V gives CDR1 PRHDT, CDR2 FYEKMQ (reference sequence). The CDR3: CASSEPTGNTEAFF. The CDR3 coding sequence is TGTGCCAGCAGCGAACCGACAGGGAACACTGAAGCTTTCTTT.

The chain carries TRBV7-2 and TRBJ1-5; D gene unclear. Deletions cut 1 base from V and 0 bases from J, with 10 bases between. Germline V CDR1 and CDR2: SGHTA, FQGNSA. This CDR3 contains 16 residues. Here the CDR3 DNA reads TGTGCCAGCAGCTTAGATCAACCGGGTAGCAATCAGCCCCAGCATTTT. Its translation is CASSLDQPGSNQPQHF. The entire variable domain, with the rest obtained from reference TRBV7-2 and TRBJ1-5, is as follows: GAGVSQSPSNKVTEKGKDVELRCDPISGHTALYWYRQSLGQGLEFLIYFQGNSAPDKSGLPSDRFSAERTGGSVSTLTIQRTQQEDSAVYLCASSLDQPGSNQPQHFGDGTRLSIL.

The V call is TRBV5-5, the J call TRBJ2-3; TRBD2 is a possible D gene (6 bases). The length of the CDR3 is 15 residues. The germline V gene has CDR1 SGHKS and CDR2 YYEKEE (reference sequence). V was shortened by 2 bases and J by 4 bases, with 14 bases between the two germline ends. In nucleotides, the CDR3 is TGTGCCAGCAGCTTCCCGACTAGTAATCCAGATACGCAGTATTTT. Its protein is CASSFPTSNPDTQYF. The entire variable domain, with the rest obtained from reference TRBV5-5 and TRBJ2-3, is as follows: DAGVTQSPTHLIKTRGQQVTLRCSPISGHKSVSWYQQVLGQGPQFIFQYYEKEERGRGNFPDRFSARQFPNYSSELNVNALLLGDSALYLCASSFPTSNPDTQYFGPGTRLTVL.

This clone appeared a single time. V gene TRBV4-1 combines with J gene TRBJ2-7; 11 nucleotides line up with TRBD2. CDR1 MGHRA and CDR2 YSYEKL come from the germline V gene. This CDR3 has 15 amino acids. The V segment lost 6 bases and the J segment 2 bases; nucleotides outside the gene matches: 6. Here the CDR3 DNA reads TGCGCCAGCAGTCGTAGCGGGGGGGATACCTACGAGCAGTACTTC. It codes for CASSRSGGDTYEQYF.

This clone appeared once. This rearrangement joins TRBV7-9 to TRBJ2-2; TRBD1 agrees at 7 bases. V trimming: 3 bases; J trimming: 5 bases; junction bases outside the gene matches: 6. CDR1 and CDR2 from the germline V gene are SEHNR and FQNEAQ (reference sequence). The CDR3 is made up of 15 amino acids. The CDR3 is CASSFDRVMTGELFF. The CDR3 bases are TGTGCCAGCAGCTTCGACAGGGTCATGACCGGGGAGCTGTTTTTT.

The rearrangement uses TRBV28 and TRBJ2-2; D possibly corresponds to TRBD2 (6 bases). V dropped 1 base and J dropped 6 bases, with 18 bases sitting between them. The CDR3 runs 17 residues. Germline-derived CDR1 and CDR2 are MDHEN and SYDVKM. CDR3 sequence: CASSLSGGLTGSGELFF. For the CDR3, the DNA is TGTGCCAGCAGTTTATCTGGTGGACTAACTGGGTCCGGGGAGCTGTTTTTT.

This chain uses TRBV7-6 with TRBJ2-3; D is perhaps TRBD1 (6 bases). Germline CDR1 is SGHVS and CDR2 is FNYEAQ. CDR3 length: 18 residues. V was trimmed by 4 bases and J by 3 bases, leaving 23 bases between them. CDR3 sequence (DNA): TGTGCCAGCAGCTCTCGATGGACAGATTGGCGGGTTACAGATACGCAGTATTTT. Protein product: CASSSRWTDWRVTDTQYF.

This chain's CDR3 is CATSRDSLRAFF. CDR3 bases: TGTGCCACCAGCAGAGATTCTCTCCGGGCTTTCTTT. V gene TRBV15 combines with J gene TRBJ1-1, with no clear D. From germline, CDR1 is LNHNV and CDR2 YYDKDF (reference sequence). The CDR3 totals 12 residues. V lost 0 bases, J lost 11 bases, and 10 bases lay in between.

This chain uses TRBV19 with TRBJ1-4, with D perhaps TRBD1 (5 bases). Germline CDR1 reads LNHDA; CDR2 reads SQIVND (reference sequence). V was pared by 6 bases and J by 7 bases, with 18 bases between. This CDR3 contains 15 residues. CDR3 in DNA: TGTGCCAGTAGAATTGGGACTCGAGGAGGTGAAAAACTGTTTTTT. It is translated as CASRIGTRGGEKLFF.

This chain connects TRBV7-3 to TRBJ2-2, with 9 bases fitting TRBD2. V shed 5 bases, J shed 6 bases, and the junction held 10 bases outside the gene matches. CDR3 length: 16 amino acids. Per the germline V gene, CDR1 is SGHTA and CDR2 is FQGTGA. CDR3 bases: TGTGCCAGCAGCCGCGGGACTAGCTATCGTCCCGGGGAGCTGTTTTTT. Encoded protein: CASSRGTSYRPGELFF.

The chain links TRBV11-2 to TRBJ2-5; 8 nucleotides agree with TRBD2. The ends lost 2 bases at V and 5 bases at J; junction bases unmatched: 16. This CDR3 has 18 residues. CDR1 SGHAT and CDR2 FQNNGV come from the germline V gene. In DNA, the CDR3 is TGTGCCAGCAGCTTATACCCGAAGCGGGAGAACCCCCCCGAGACCCAGTACTTC. This codes for CASSLYPKRENPPETQYF.

Here the CDR3 reads CASRRVSGGAADTQYF. The DNA for the CDR3 is TGTGCCAGCAGAAGGGTTAGCGGGGGGGCCGCAGATACGCAGTATTTT. The chain uses TRBV2 and TRBJ2-3, with 11 positions matching TRBD2. Trimming at V came to 6 bases and at J to 4 bases, leaving 9 bases not matched to a gene. CDR3 size: 16 residues. The germline CDR1 and CDR2 sequences are SNHLY and FYNNEI.